This passage covers 18 T cell receptor beta chains from one sample sequenced in a study of T cell responses to AZD1222 COVID-19 vaccine. The repertoire was sequenced with immunoSEQ multiplex PCR; TCRdb's copy has only in-frame clones and lacks some. This table has some 280,000 clones, 85% to 95% appearing once. Material: peripheral blood, obtained 28 days after the second AZD1222 dose. These receptor sequences come from an adult who received the AZD1222 COVID-19 vaccine.

This chain uses TRBV5-1 with TRBJ2-7; possibly TRBD1 for D (6 bases). This CDR3 region has 12 residues. Per the germline V gene, CDR1 is SGHRS and CDR2 is YFSETQ. Trimming removed 5 bases from V and 2 bases from J, with 8 bases in between. CDR3 residues: CASRDSAYEQYF. In DNA, the CDR3 is TGCGCCAGCAGGGACAGCGCCTACGAGCAGTACTTC.

V and J are TRBV5-1 and TRBJ1-2; a possible D gene is TRBD1 (6 bases). The CDR3 is 15 amino acids. Trimming shortened V by 3 bases and J by 7 bases, and 19 bases separated the two germline ends. Germline V lookup: CDR1 SGHRS, CDR2 YFSETQ. The CDR3 DNA follows: TGCGCCAGCAGCTCACAGGGTTCAGGCGTCCGTGGCTACACCTTC. Its protein is CASSSQGSGVRGYTF.

The chain is built from TRBV18 and TRBJ1-5; 7 bases map to TRBD1. The germline gives CDR1 KGHSH, CDR2 LQKENI. V was pared by 8 bases and J by 3 bases, with 4 bases of the junction left unmatched. The CDR3 is 13 residues long. CDR3 protein: CASGTEINQPQHF. CDR3 DNA sequence: TGTGCCAGCGGGACAGAGATCAATCAGCCCCAGCATTTT.

The rearrangement links TRBV3-1 (or the pseudogene TRBV3-2) to TRBJ1-2, with 10 nucleotides matching TRBD1. The CDR3 totals 14 residues. The ends lost 1 base at V and 8 bases at J; junction bases unmatched: 4. Germline V gene data show CDR1 as LGHDT and CDR2 as YNNKEL (reference sequence). Here the CDR3 reads CASSQARTGGGYTF. The CDR3 coding sequence is TGTGCCAGCAGCCAAGCCCGGACAGGGGGAGGCTACACCTTC.

CDR3 nucleotides: TGTGCCAGCAGTTTAAGAACGTGGGGGACAGACCAGAACACTGAAGCTTTCTTT. It codes for CASSLRTWGTDQNTEAFF. This rearrangement joins TRBV27 to TRBJ1-1; 7 positions agree with TRBD1. Germline V gene lookup returns CDR1 MNHEY and CDR2 SMNVEV (reference sequence). The ends lost 2 bases at V and 1 base at J; junction bases unmatched: 13. The CDR3 spans 18 residues.

Only one count was recorded for this clone. This rearrangement joins TRBV5-1 to TRBJ2-3; TRBD1 aligns across 7 bases. V gave up 1 base and J gave up 4 bases; unmatched junction bases: 6. The CDR3 consists of 15 residues. Germline V gene lookup returns CDR1 SGHRS and CDR2 YFSETQ. CDR3 DNA: TGCGCCAGCAGCTTGAAGGGGGCGTGGGCAGATACGCAGTATTTT. Translated: CASSLKGAWADTQYF.

The CDR3 reads CASGSGVVYEQYF. The CDR3 bases are TGTGCCAGCGGGTCAGGGGTTGTCTACGAGCAGTACTTC. The rearrangement links TRBV2 to TRBJ2-7; D is perhaps TRBD1 (6 bases). Deletions cut 8 bases from V and 3 bases from J, with 14 bases between. The length of the CDR3 is 13 residues. Germline V gene lookup returns CDR1 SNHLY and CDR2 FYNNEI.

V and J are TRBV7-9 and TRBJ1-1, with TRBD1 as a possible D gene (5 bases). From germline, CDR1 is SEHNR and CDR2 FQNEAQ (reference sequence). The V end was cut by 1 base, the J end by 4 bases, with 13 bases between. CDR3 length: 15 residues. DNA for the CDR3: TGTGCCAGCAGCTTAGTGGAGGGACCGAGCACTGAAGCTTTCTTT. As protein: CASSLVEGPSTEAFF.

The chain carries TRBV9 and TRBJ2-3; TRBD2 matches at 7 bases. CDR3 length: 14 residues. Germline V gene data show CDR1 as SGDLS and CDR2 as YYNGEE. V gave up 4 bases and J gave up 4 bases; unmatched junction bases: 6. The DNA of the CDR3 is TGTGCCAGCAGCCTAGCGGATAACGCAGATACGCAGTATTTT. It translates to CASSLADNADTQYF.

This clone came up once. CDR3 nucleotide sequence: TGTGCCAGCAGTTTATCGAGGGCCCGCCTGGGGAATTCACCCCTCCACTTT. It specifies CASSLSRARLGNSPLHF. The chain links TRBV27 to TRBJ1-6, with D uncertain. The CDR3 loop spans 17 amino acids. Germline CDR1 MNHEY, CDR2 SMNVEV (reference sequence). With 0 bases removed from V and 7 bases from J, the gap between germline ends came to 16 bases.

The chain employs TRBV27 and TRBJ1-2; TRBD1 might be the D (6 bases). The germline V and J ends were trimmed by 2 bases and 7 bases, with 14 bases remaining between them. The germline V gene has CDR1 MNHEY and CDR2 SMNVEV (reference sequence). The CDR3 covers 14 residues. The CDR3 spells CASSLTDSPGGYTF. CDR3 DNA: TGTGCCAGCAGTTTAACGGACAGCCCAGGTGGCTACACCTTC.

The rearrangement uses TRBV28 and TRBJ2-7, with D perhaps being TRBD1 or TRBD2 (5 bases each). V was shortened by 4 bases and J by 7 bases, with 14 bases between the two germline ends. Per the germline V gene, CDR1 is MDHEN and CDR2 is SYDVKM. The CDR3 is 13 residues long. The CDR3: CASSSGAAWEQYF. CDR3 nucleotide sequence: TGTGCCAGCAGTTCCGGGGCTGCGTGGGAGCAGTACTTC.

Concerning this clone itself: At one end the junction does not follow the germline gene, possibly because of a read error. The chain carries TRBV19 and TRBJ2-7; TRBD1 or TRBD2 may be the D gene (7 bases each). From germline, CDR1 is LNHDA and CDR2 SQIVND (reference sequence). The CDR3 runs 12 residues. CDR3 amino acids: CASSIGGGQLYF. CDR3 bases: TGTGCCAGTAGCATAGGCGGGGGACAGCTGTACTTC. Based on the CDR3 plus reference TRBV19 and TRBJ2-7, the full variable domain is DGGITQSPKYLFRKEGQNVTLSCEQNLNHDAMYWYRQDPGQGLRLIYYSQIVNDFQKGDIAEGYSVSREKKESFPLTVTSAQKNPTAFYLCASSIGGGQLYFGPGTRLTVT.

The chain carries TRBV6-5 and TRBJ1-1, with D possibly TRBD1 on 5 matching bases. There are 15 residues in the CDR3. Germline V lookup: CDR1 MNHEY, CDR2 SVGAGI. V dropped 2 bases and J dropped 8 bases, with 18 bases sitting between them. The CDR3 region has the DNA TGTGCCAGCAGTTACACGTGGGACGGAGAATCAGAAGCTTTCTTT. This gives the protein CASSYTWDGESEAFF.

This sequence joins TRBV6-5 and TRBJ1-2; 7 bases match TRBD1. From germline, CDR1 is MNHEY and CDR2 SVGAGI. Trimming at V came to 3 bases and at J to 8 bases, leaving 9 bases not matched to a gene. The CDR3 is 14 amino acids. The CDR3 DNA is TGTGCCAGCAGTTATTCCGGGACAGCTCACGGCTACACCTTC. Its translation: CASSYSGTAHGYTF.

This clone was picked up a small number of times. The chain uses TRBV2 and TRBJ2-1; TRBD1 might be the D (5 bases). From germline, CDR1 is SNHLY and CDR2 FYNNEI. The length of the CDR3 is 12 residues. V gave up 6 bases and J gave up 9 bases, with 12 bases separating them. The CDR3 DNA follows: TGTGCCAGCAGGGGGCAAAGGAGTGAGCAGTTCTTC. Protein product: CASRGQRSEQFF. The whole variable domain, filled in from reference TRBV2 and TRBJ2-1, reads EPEVTQTPSHQVTQMGQEVILRCVPISNHLYFYWYRQILGQKVEFLVSFYNNEISEKSEIFDDQFSVERPDGSNFTLKIRSTKLEDSAMYFCASRGQRSEQFFGPGTRLTVL.

The chain has TRBV5-6 and TRBJ2-1; 7 bases fit TRBD2. This CDR3 is 11 amino acids long. Germline values: CDR1 SGHDT, CDR2 YYEEEE. J gave up 13 bases and V 4 bases, and 5 bases lay outside the gene matches. CDR3 coding DNA: TGTGCCAGCAGCCTGGGGGGGAGTCAGTTCTTC. Protein sequence: CASSLGGSQFF.

The chain joins TRBV5-6 to TRBJ2-7; the D gene is possibly TRBD1 (5 bases). This CDR3 comprises 16 residues. Germline values: CDR1 SGHDT, CDR2 YYEEEE. V dropped 4 bases and J dropped 3 bases, with 20 bases sitting between them. The CDR3 reads CASSARRQIQSYEQYF. CDR3 in DNA: TGTGCCAGCAGCGCACGAAGACAGATACAAAGCTACGAGCAGTACTTC.